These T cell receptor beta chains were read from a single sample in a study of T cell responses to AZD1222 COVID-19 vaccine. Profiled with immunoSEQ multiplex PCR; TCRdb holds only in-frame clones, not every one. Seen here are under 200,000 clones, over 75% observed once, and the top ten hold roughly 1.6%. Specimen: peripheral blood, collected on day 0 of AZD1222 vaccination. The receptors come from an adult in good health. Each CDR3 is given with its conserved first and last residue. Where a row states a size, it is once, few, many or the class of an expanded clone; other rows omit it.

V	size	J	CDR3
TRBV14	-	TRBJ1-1	CASSLNTEAFF
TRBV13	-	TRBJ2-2	CASSHGDRAYGELFF
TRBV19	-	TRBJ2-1	CASTTGGAGGGEQFF
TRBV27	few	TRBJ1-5	CASSGQRNNQPQHF
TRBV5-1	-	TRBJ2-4	CASSYGPRAKNIQYF
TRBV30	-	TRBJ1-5	CAWREGQGVYQPQHF
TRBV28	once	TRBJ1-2	CASSALGARYGYTF
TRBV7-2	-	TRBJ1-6	CAIRRGSYNSPLHF
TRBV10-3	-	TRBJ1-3	CAISESARQGGNTIYF
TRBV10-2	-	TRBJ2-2	CASSDRQRTGELFF
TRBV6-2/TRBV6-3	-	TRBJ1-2	CASSYYTANYGYTF
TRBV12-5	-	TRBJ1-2	CASGWNRGGANYGYTF
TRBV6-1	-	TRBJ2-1	CASSESGYYNEQFF
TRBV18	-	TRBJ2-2	CASSLGLDNTGELFF
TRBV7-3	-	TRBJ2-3	CASSLSVTGTTGTDTQYF
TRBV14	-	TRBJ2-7	CASSHPGRPYEQYF
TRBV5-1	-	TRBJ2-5	CASRERREETQYF
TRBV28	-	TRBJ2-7	CASSPSHGYEQYF
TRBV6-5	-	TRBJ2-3	CASSLAGGEGTDTQYF
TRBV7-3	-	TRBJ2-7	CASSLNRNYEQYF
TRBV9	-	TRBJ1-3	CASSVQGTSGNTIYF
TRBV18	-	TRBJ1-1	CASSPGTFGNTEAFF
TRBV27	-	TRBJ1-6	CASSLSVLHNSPLHF
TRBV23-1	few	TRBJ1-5	CASSSGISLFREGQPQHF
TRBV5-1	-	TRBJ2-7	CASSEGRVIYEQYF
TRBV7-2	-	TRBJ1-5	CASSLGGGVYSNQPQHF
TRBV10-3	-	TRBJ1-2	CAITPGDYGYTF
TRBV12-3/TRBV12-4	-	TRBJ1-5	CASNGQSNQPQHF
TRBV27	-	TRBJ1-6	CASSFSTVVSPLHF
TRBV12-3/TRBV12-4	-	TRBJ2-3	CASSLQGLTQYF
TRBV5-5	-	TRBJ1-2	CASSLDPGEGYGYTF
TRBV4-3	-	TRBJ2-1	CASSQDYAANEEQFF
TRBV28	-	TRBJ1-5	CASRWGNQPQHF
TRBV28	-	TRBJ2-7	CASSASYEQYF
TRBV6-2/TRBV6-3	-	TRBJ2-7	CASSTAFYEQYF
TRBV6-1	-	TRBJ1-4	CASSAGQGATNEKLFF
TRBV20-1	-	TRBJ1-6	CSASVGLGLGWNSPLHF
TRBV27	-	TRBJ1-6	CASSPAGSVGSPLHF
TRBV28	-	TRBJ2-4	CASSEQGKNIQYF
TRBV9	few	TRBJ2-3	CASSARPELSTDTQYF
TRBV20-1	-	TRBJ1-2	CSASLYVAGGTNYGYTF